This entry lists 8 T cell receptor beta chains sequenced from one sample in a study of cytomegalovirus exposure and HLA in healthy donors. Produced via immunoSEQ multiplex PCR; TCRdb's table is partial and in-frame only. The sample records 120,000 or so clones, approximately 89% being singletons. Sequences were obtained from PBMCs. These receptors originate from a woman younger than 35 in good health and CMV-seronegative.

The chain is built from TRBV7-2 and TRBJ2-1, with D hard to call. This CDR3 comprises 12 residues. Germline lookup yields CDR1 SGHTA and CDR2 FQGNSA. The V end was cut by 4 bases, the J end by 9 bases, with 10 bases between. The CDR3 loop reads CASSSPGGEQFF. In nucleotides, the CDR3 is TGTGCCAGCAGCTCGCCGGGTGGTGAGCAGTTCTTC.

V is TRBV2 and J is TRBJ2-1, with 10 positions matching TRBD1. Germline V gives CDR1 SNHLY, CDR2 FYNNEI. Trimming removed 11 bases from V and 2 bases from J; junction bases left unmatched: 9. The CDR3 sequence is 15 residues long. CDR3 amino acids: CACRPGQGPYNEQFF. DNA for the CDR3: TGTGCCTGCCGACCGGGACAGGGGCCCTACAATGAGCAGTTCTTC.

A word on this clone: The same CDR3 arises from other DNA sequences in this sample as well. The chain is built from TRBV27 and TRBJ2-7; tentatively, D is TRBD1 (5 bases). The CDR3 runs 13 residues. Trimming cost V 4 bases and J 7 bases, with 14 bases left between them. Looked up from germline, CDR1 is MNHEY and CDR2 is SMNVEV (reference sequence). CDR3 region: CASSSDTPYEQYF. CDR3 nucleotides: TGTGCCAGCAGTTCGGACACTCCTTATGAGCAGTACTTC.

V and J are TRBV6-5 and TRBJ2-3; D is unresolved. In germline, CDR1 is MNHEY, CDR2 SVGAGI. V shed 0 bases and J shed 2 bases, with 6 bases lying between them. The CDR3 runs 14 residues. The CDR3 DNA follows: TGTGCCAGCAGTTACTCGGCCTCCACAGATACGCAGTATTTT. The encoded protein is CASSYSASTDTQYF.

This rearrangement joins TRBV7-2 to TRBJ1-2; 7 nucleotides match TRBD1. The CDR3 is made up of 13 amino acids. Germline-derived CDR1 and CDR2 are SGHTA and FQGNSA. V was clipped by 4 bases and J by 8 bases; unmatched bases: 7. CDR3 in amino acids: CASSYDRERGYTF. For the CDR3, the DNA is TGTGCCAGCAGCTACGACAGGGAAAGAGGCTACACCTTC. Variable domain in full (rest from reference TRBV7-2 and TRBJ1-2): GAGVSQSPSNKVTEKGKDVELRCDPISGHTALYWYRQSLGQGLEFLIYFQGNSAPDKSGLPSDRFSAERTGGSVSTLTIQRTQQEDSAVYLCASSYDRERGYTFGSGTRLTVV.

V usage is TRBV19 and J usage is TRBJ1-2; the D gene is possibly TRBD1 (5 bases). Germline CDR1 is LNHDA and CDR2 is SQIVND (reference sequence). The length of the CDR3 is 16 residues. V lost 3 bases to trimming and J lost 2 bases, with 16 bases between them. The CDR3 DNA sequence: TGTGCCAGTAGTATTCAGAACACAGGAGCAAACTATGGCTACACCTTC. Its translation is CASSIQNTGANYGYTF.

This sequence joins TRBV25-1 and TRBJ1-4; D gene uncertain. V was pared by 7 bases and J by 4 bases, with 10 bases between. This CDR3 is 13 amino acids long. CDR1 is MGHDK, CDR2 SYGVNS, per germline. CDR3 region: CASKSVNNEKLFF. DNA of the CDR3: TGTGCCAGCAAGAGTGTCAATAATGAAAAACTGTTTTTT.

The chain uses TRBV4-1 and TRBJ2-7; no clear D gene. V lost 3 bases, J lost 3 bases, and 9 bases lay in between. The length of the CDR3 is 13 residues. The V gene's germline CDR1 is MGHRA and CDR2 YSYEKL. The CDR3 DNA reads TGCGCCAGCAGCCATATGGAGTTCTACGAGCAGTACTTC. Translation gives CASSHMEFYEQYF.